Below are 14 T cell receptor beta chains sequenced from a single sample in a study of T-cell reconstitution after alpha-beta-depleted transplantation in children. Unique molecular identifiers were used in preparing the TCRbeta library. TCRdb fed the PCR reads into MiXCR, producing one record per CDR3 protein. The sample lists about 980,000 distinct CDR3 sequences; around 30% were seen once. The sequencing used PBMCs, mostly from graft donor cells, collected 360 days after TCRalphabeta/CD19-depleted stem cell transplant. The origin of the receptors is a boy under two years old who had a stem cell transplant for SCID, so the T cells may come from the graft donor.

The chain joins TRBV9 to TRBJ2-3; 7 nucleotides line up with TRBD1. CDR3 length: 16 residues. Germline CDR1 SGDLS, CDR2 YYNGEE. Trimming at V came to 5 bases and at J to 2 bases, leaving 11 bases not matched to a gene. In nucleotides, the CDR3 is TGTGCCAGCAGGGCTCACAGGGGTAAACCCACAGATACGCAGTATTTT. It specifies CASRAHRGKPTDTQYF. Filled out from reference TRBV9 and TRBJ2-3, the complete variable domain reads DSGVTQTPKHLITATGQRVTLRCSPRSGDLSVYWYQQSLDQGLQFLIQYYNGEERAKGNILERFSAQQFPDLHSELNLSSLELGDSALYFCASRAHRGKPTDTQYFGPGTRLTVL.

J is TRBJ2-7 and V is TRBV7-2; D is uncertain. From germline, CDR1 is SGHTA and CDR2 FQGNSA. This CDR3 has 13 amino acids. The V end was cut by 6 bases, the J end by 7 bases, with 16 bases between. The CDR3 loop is CASRVHYRWEQYF. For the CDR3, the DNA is TGTGCCAGCAGAGTCCACTACCGCTGGGAGCAGTACTTC. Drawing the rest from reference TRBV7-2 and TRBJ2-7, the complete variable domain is GAGVSQSPSNKVTEKGKDVELRCDPISGHTALYWYRQSLGQGLEFLIYFQGNSAPDKSGLPSDRFSAERTGGSVSTLTIQRTQQEDSAVYLCASRVHYRWEQYFGPGTRLTVT.

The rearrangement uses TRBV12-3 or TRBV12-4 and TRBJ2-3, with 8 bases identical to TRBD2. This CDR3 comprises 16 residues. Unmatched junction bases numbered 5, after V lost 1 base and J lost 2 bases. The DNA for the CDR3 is TGTGCCAGCAGTTTAGGACTAGCGCTCCCCACAGATACGCAGTATTTT. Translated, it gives CASSLGLALPTDTQYF.

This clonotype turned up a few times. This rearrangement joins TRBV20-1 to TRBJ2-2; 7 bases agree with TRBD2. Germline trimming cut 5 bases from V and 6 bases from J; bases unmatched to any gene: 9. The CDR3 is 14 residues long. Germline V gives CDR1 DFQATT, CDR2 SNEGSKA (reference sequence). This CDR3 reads CSAPWQGGSGELFF. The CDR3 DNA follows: TGCAGTGCTCCTTGGCAGGGAGGGTCCGGGGAGCTGTTTTTT.

This CDR3 is CASSLGLGRSNYGYTF. DNA for the CDR3: TGTGCCAGCAGCTTAGGCCTTGGCAGATCTAACTATGGCTACACCTTC. The chain joins TRBV13 to TRBJ1-2; D remains unclear. The CDR3 has 16 residues. V gave up 0 bases and J gave up 0 bases, with 11 bases separating them. Germline CDR1 reads PRHDT; CDR2 reads FYEKMQ (reference sequence).

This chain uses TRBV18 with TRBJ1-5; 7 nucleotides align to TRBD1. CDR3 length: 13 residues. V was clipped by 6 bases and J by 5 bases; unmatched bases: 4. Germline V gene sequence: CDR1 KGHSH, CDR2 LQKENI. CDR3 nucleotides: TGTGCCAGCTCTCAACAGGGGTATCAGCCCCAGCATTTT. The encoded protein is CASSQQGYQPQHF.

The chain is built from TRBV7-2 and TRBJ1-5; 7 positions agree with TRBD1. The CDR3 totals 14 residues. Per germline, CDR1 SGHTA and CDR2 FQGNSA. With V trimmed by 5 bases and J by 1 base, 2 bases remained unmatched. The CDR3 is CASSLDRSNQPQHF. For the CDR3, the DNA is TGTGCCAGCAGCCTGGACAGGAGCAATCAGCCCCAGCATTTT.

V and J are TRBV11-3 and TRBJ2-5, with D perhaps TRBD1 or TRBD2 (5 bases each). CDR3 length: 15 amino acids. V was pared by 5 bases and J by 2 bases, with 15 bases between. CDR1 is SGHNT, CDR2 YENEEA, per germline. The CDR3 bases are TGTGCCAGCAGCCCGACCGGGACCGGGCAAGAGACCCAGTACTTC. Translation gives CASSPTGTGQETQYF.

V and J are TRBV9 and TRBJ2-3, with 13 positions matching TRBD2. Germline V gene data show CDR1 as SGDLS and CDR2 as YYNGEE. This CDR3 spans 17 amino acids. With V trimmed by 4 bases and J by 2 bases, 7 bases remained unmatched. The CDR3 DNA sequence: TGTGCCAGCAGCCCCGGGACTAGCGGGGCGATCACAGATACGCAGTATTTT. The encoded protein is CASSPGTSGAITDTQYF.

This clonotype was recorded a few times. The CDR3 protein is CSARVPGVGELFF. DNA of the CDR3: TGCAGTGCTAGAGTGCCGGGGGTCGGGGAGCTGTTTTTT. The chain carries TRBV20-1 and TRBJ2-2; possible D gene TRBD2, 6 bases. V lost 1 base and J 7 bases, leaving 10 bases between the germline ends. The CDR3 extends over 13 amino acids. Germline loops: CDR1 DFQATT, CDR2 SNEGSKA (reference sequence).

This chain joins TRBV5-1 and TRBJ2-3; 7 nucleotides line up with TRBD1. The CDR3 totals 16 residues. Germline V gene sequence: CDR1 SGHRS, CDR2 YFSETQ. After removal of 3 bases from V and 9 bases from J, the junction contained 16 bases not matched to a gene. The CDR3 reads CASSSQGGLRQFTQYF. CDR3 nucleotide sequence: TGCGCCAGCAGCTCCCAAGGGGGCCTCCGGCAGTTCACGCAGTATTTT. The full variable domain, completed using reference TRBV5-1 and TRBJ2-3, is KAGVTQTPRYLIKTRGQQVTLSCSPISGHRSVSWYQQTPGQGLQFLFEYFSETQRNKGNFPGRFSGRQFSNSRSEMNVSTLELGDSALYLCASSSQGGLRQFTQYFGPGTRLTVL.

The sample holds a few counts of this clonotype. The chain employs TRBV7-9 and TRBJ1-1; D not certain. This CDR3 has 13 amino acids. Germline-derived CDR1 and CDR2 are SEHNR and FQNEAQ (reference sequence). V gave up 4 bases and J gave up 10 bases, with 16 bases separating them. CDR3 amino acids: CASSSRLPAGAFF. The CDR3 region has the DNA TGTGCCAGCAGCTCCCGGCTTCCAGCTGGAGCTTTCTTT.

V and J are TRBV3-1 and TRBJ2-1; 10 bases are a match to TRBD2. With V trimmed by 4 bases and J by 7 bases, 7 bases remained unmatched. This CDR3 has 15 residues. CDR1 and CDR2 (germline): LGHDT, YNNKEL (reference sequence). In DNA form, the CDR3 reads TGTGCCAGCAGCCGAAGGACTAGCGGACGGAATGAGCAGTTCTTC. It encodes CASSRRTSGRNEQFF.

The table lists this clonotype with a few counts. The CDR3 region is CASSELISAGGKYEQYF. CDR3 DNA: TGTGCCAGCAGTGAATTAATCTCCGCGGGGGGGAAATACGAGCAGTACTTC. The rearrangement links TRBV25-1 to TRBJ2-7; 9 nucleotides agree with TRBD2. Trimming cost V 1 base and J 4 bases; bases outside gene matches: 11. This CDR3 contains 17 residues. Germline V CDR1 and CDR2: MGHDK, SYGVNS.